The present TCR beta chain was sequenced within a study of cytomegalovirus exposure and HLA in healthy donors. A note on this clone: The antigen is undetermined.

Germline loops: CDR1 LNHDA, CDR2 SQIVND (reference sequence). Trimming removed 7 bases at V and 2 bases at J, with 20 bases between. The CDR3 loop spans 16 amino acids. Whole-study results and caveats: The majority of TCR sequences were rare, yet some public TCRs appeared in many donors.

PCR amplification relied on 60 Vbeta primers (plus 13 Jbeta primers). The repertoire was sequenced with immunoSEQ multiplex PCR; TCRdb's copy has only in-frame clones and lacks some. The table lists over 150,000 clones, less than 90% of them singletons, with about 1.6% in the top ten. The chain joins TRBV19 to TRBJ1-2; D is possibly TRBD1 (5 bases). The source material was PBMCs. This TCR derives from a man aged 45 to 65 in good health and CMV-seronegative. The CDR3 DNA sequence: TGTGCCAGTACCACCCCTGGGAGGGGCGAAAACTATGGCTACACCTTC. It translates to CASTTPGRGENYGYTF.